The 19 T cell receptor beta chains in this list originate from one sample, sequenced in a study of T-cell reconstitution after alpha-beta-depleted transplantation in children. It was with unique molecular identifiers that the TCRbeta library was prepared. TCRdb passed the PCR reads through MiXCR, listing each CDR3 protein once. The sample lists around 490,000 distinct CDR3 sequences, about an eighth occurring once. The sequencing here drew on PBMCs, mostly from graft donor cells, taken 180 days after TCRalphabeta/CD19-depleted stem cell transplant. The source of these receptors is a female patient aged 2-9 years who had a stem cell transplant for aplastic anemia, so the T cells may come from the graft donor.

In this sample, this clonotype turned up a few times. The CDR3 region is CASSQDGRRWETQYF. The CDR3 region has the DNA TGTGCCAGCAGCCAAGATGGGAGGCGGTGGGAGACCCAGTACTTC. This sequence joins TRBV4-2 and TRBJ2-5; a weak D match, TRBD2 (6 bases). The length of the CDR3 is 15 residues. From germline, CDR1 is LGHNA and CDR2 YNFKEQ. Between the trimmed V and J ends, which lost 0 bases and 5 bases, there was a span of 13 bases.

This clonotype was observed a few times. The CDR3 here is CASSQRPLATSTDTQYF. In DNA form, the CDR3 reads TGTGCCAGCAGCCAAAGACCCCTAGCGACTAGCACAGATACGCAGTATTTT. The V gene is TRBV14, the J gene TRBJ2-3; TRBD2 might be the D (6 bases). Trimming removed 2 bases at V and 0 bases at J, with 15 bases between. CDR1 and CDR2 from the germline V gene are SGHDN and FVKESK. This CDR3 has 17 residues. Complete variable domain (other parts from reference TRBV14 and TRBJ2-3): EAGVTQFPSHSVIEKGQTVTLRCDPISGHDNLYWYRRVMGKEIKFLLHFVKESKQDESGMPNNRFLAERTGGTYSTLKVQPAELEDSGVYFCASSQRPLATSTDTQYFGPGTRLTVL.

This clonotype has only a few counts. This chain uses TRBV21-1 with TRBJ2-7; the table's D call of TRBD1 was not tested on the DNA. TRBV21-1 is a documented pseudogene. This CDR3 comprises 16 residues. The CDR3 region is CASSPHPNRHSYEQYV. CDR3 in DNA: TGTGCCAGCAGCCCGCACCCTAACAGACACTCCTACGAGCAGTACGTC.

This sequence joins TRBV12-3 or TRBV12-4 and TRBJ2-7; D ambiguous. The V end lost 5 bases, the J end lost 5 bases, and 10 bases lay between the germline ends. The CDR3 is made up of 12 amino acids. As DNA, the CDR3 is TGTGCCAGCAGTCACGGGCACAACGAGCAGTACTTC. Protein sequence: CASSHGHNEQYF.

This clonotype was seen many times. The genes are TRBV6-5 and TRBJ1-2; D possibly corresponds to TRBD1 (6 bases). CDR3 size: 14 residues. The germline V gene encodes CDR1 MNHEY and CDR2 SVGAGI. V dropped 3 bases and J dropped 9 bases, with 17 bases sitting between them. The CDR3 is CASSYDPTGGRYTF. In DNA, the CDR3 is TGTGCCAGCAGTTATGACCCGACGGGGGGCCGCTACACCTTC.

V and J are TRBV15 and TRBJ1-4, with no clear D. The CDR3 is 19 residues long. Trimming took off 0 bases at V and 0 bases at J, with 17 bases between the two ends. Germline CDR1 and CDR2: LNHNV and YYDKDF (reference sequence). CDR3 region: CATSRDSGLFNPTNEKLFF. The CDR3 DNA is TGTGCCACCAGCAGAGATTCCGGCCTCTTTAACCCAACTAATGAAAAACTGTTTTTT.

This clonotype was seen repeatedly, ten times or more. The chain joins TRBV15 to TRBJ1-2, with no clear D. From germline, CDR1 is LNHNV and CDR2 YYDKDF (reference sequence). V shed 0 bases and J shed 2 bases, with 10 bases lying between them. This CDR3 is 15 amino acids long. Here the CDR3 DNA reads TGTGCCACCAGCAGAGATCGAAACGTAAACTATGGCTACACCTTC. Protein: CATSRDRNVNYGYTF.

A few counts support this clonotype. The chain carries TRBV30 and TRBJ2-7; no clear D gene. Trimming shortened V by 3 bases and J by 2 bases, and 8 bases separated the two germline ends. Germline loops: CDR1 GTSNPN, CDR2 SVGIG (reference sequence). This CDR3 contains 12 residues. The CDR3 protein is CAWRGSTYEQYV. The CDR3 DNA sequence: TGTGCCTGGAGAGGCAGTACCTACGAGCAGTACGTC.

This clonotype showed up many times. The chain uses TRBV29-1 and TRBJ2-1; D uncertain. Looked up from germline, CDR1 is SQVTM and CDR2 is ANQGSEA. The V end lost 6 bases, the J end lost 0 bases, and 15 bases lay between the germline ends. This CDR3 spans 15 amino acids. CDR3 in amino acids: CSVALSSSSYNEQFF. The CDR3 bases are TGCAGCGTAGCCCTATCTAGTAGCTCCTACAATGAGCAGTTCTTC.

This clonotype was observed many times. The chain carries TRBV3-1 and TRBJ2-1; 9 bases are shared with TRBD1. Germline CDR1 and CDR2: LGHDT and YNNKEL (reference sequence). V shed 4 bases, J shed 8 bases, and the junction held 9 bases outside the gene matches. There are 15 residues in the CDR3. The CDR3 is CASSRRTGDSDEQFF. Here the CDR3 DNA reads TGTGCCAGCAGCCGACGGACAGGGGACTCGGATGAGCAGTTCTTC.

This clonotype appeared a few times. The rearrangement joins TRBV7-2 to TRBJ1-2; a possible D gene is TRBD1 (5 bases). The V and J ends lost 5 bases and 5 bases respectively, with 18 bases between them. The CDR3 extends over 15 amino acids. Germline V gene lookup returns CDR1 SGHTA and CDR2 FQGNSA. The DNA of the CDR3 is TGTGCCAGCAGCCCAGTGACCGGGACCAAGTATGGCTACACCTTC. It translates to CASSPVTGTKYGYTF.

This sequence joins TRBV7-2 and TRBJ1-2; D might be TRBD1 (6 bases). This CDR3 region has 14 residues. Germline V gives CDR1 SGHTA, CDR2 FQGNSA. Trimming removed 3 bases from V and 14 bases from J, with 22 bases in between. The CDR3 DNA sequence: TGTGCCAGCAGCTTGGAGGGGACGTCGGCAGGGGAGACCTTC. It specifies CASSLEGTSAGETF.

DNA for the CDR3: TGCAGTGCTAGAGATCTATCAGGCGGACAGGGAACTAACTATGGCTACACCTTC. Translating it yields CSARDLSGGQGTNYGYTF. This rearrangement joins TRBV20-1 to TRBJ1-2; 8 nucleotides match TRBD1. Germline V gene data show CDR1 as DFQATT and CDR2 as SNEGSKA (reference sequence). The J segment lost 0 bases and the V segment lost 0 bases, leaving 12 bases of the junction unmatched. The CDR3 runs to 18 residues.

This clonotype has more than one count but fewer than ten. CDR3 coding DNA: TGCAGCGTTGACCAGGGGGGCTCCTACGAGCAGTACTTC. Amino acid sequence: CSVDQGGSYEQYF. The rearrangement uses TRBV29-1 and TRBJ2-7; weak D call: TRBD1 (7 bases). The CDR3 has 13 amino acids. Per the germline V gene, CDR1 is SQVTM and CDR2 is ANQGSEA. The V and J ends lost 3 bases and 0 bases respectively, with 9 bases between them.

V gene TRBV20-1 combines with J gene TRBJ2-3; TRBD2 aligns across 13 bases. Trimming at V came to 3 bases and at J to 4 bases, leaving 4 bases not matched to a gene. The CDR3 contains 15 residues. Germline loops: CDR1 DFQATT, CDR2 SNEGSKA (reference sequence). CDR3 nucleotides: TGCAGTGCTAGGCCGACTAGCGGGAGGTCAGATACGCAGTATTTT. Its translation: CSARPTSGRSDTQYF.

This clonotype has a handful of counts. The V and J genes are TRBV7-8 and TRBJ2-1, with D possibly matching TRBD1 (6 bases). With 5 bases removed from V and 7 bases from J, the gap between germline ends came to 18 bases. Germline V lookup: CDR1 SGHVS, CDR2 FQNEAQ. The CDR3 covers 15 residues. The CDR3 DNA reads as TGTGCCAGCAGCCCCTTAGCCGGGACAACAAATGAGCAGTTCTTC. Protein sequence: CASSPLAGTTNEQFF.

This clonotype was counted ten times or more. The rearrangement uses TRBV29-1 and TRBJ1-2; no reliable D call. V lost 3 bases and J 2 bases, leaving 7 bases between the germline ends. Germline lookup yields CDR1 SQVTM and CDR2 ANQGSEA. CDR3 length equals 12 residues. In DNA, the CDR3 is TGCAGCGTTGAGGGCAGAAACTATGGCTACACCTTC. It codes for CSVEGRNYGYTF.

This clonotype was observed many times. V is TRBV6-5 and J is TRBJ2-1; D unclear. Germline V gene sequence: CDR1 MNHEY, CDR2 SVGAGI. The CDR3 sequence is 13 residues long. The V gene lost 0 bases and the J gene lost 3 bases, with 3 bases spanning the gap. The CDR3 protein is CASSYSVYNEQFF. Here the CDR3 DNA reads TGTGCCAGCAGTTACTCCGTCTACAATGAGCAGTTCTTC.

This clonotype appeared a few times. In DNA form, the CDR3 reads TGTGCCAGCAGCTCTGCACCCCCCGGGCGTAGCACAGATACGCAGTATTTT. Translating it yields CASSSAPPGRSTDTQYF. The V gene is TRBV7-8, the J gene TRBJ2-3; D ambiguous. Trimming pared 4 bases from V and 0 bases from J, leaving 17 bases between. In germline, CDR1 is SGHVS, CDR2 FQNEAQ. The CDR3 runs to 17 residues. The full variable domain, its missing parts supplied by reference TRBV7-8 and TRBJ2-3, is GAGVSQSPRYKVAKRGQDVALRCDPISGHVSLFWYQQALGQGPEFLTYFQNEAQLDKSGLPSDRFFAERPEGSVSTLKIQRTQQEDSAVYLCASSSAPPGRSTDTQYFGPGTRLTVL.